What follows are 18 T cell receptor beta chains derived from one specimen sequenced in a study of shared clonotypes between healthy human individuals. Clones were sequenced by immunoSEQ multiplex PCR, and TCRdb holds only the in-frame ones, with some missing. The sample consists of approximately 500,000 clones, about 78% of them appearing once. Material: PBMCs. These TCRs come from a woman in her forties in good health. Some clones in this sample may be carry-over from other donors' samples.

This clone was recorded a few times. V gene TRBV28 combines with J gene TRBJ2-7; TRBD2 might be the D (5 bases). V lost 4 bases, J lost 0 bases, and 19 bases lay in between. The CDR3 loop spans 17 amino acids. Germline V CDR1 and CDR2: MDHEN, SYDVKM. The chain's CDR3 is CASSSLSVAPFSYEQYF. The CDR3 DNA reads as TGTGCCAGCAGTTCCCTATCGGTAGCGCCCTTCTCCTACGAGCAGTACTTC.

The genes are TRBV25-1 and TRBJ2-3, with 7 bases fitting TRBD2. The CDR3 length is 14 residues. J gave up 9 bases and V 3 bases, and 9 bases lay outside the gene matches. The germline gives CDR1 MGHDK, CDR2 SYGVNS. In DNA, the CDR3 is TGTGCCAGCAGTGATTCCCTAGCGGAGCGCACGCAGTATTTT. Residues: CASSDSLAERTQYF.

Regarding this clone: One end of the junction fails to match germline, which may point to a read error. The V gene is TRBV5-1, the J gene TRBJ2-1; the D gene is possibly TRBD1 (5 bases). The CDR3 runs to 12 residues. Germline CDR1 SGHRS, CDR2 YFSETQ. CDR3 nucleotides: TGCGCCGGCAGCGATCAGGGCTCTGAGCAGTTCTTC. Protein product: CAGSDQGSEQFF.

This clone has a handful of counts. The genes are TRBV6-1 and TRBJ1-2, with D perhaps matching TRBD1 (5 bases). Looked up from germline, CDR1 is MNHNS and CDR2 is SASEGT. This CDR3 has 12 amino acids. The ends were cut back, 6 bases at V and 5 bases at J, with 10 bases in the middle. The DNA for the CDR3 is TGTGCCAGCAGGCGACCAGGGTATGGCTACACCTTC. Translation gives CASRRPGYGYTF.

The CDR3 region has the DNA TGTGCCACCAGCAGAGGGCCCGGTGGCACAGATACGCAGTATTTT. It specifies CATSRGPGGTDTQYF. This rearrangement joins TRBV15 to TRBJ2-3; D call uncertain. There are 15 residues in the CDR3. Looked up from germline, CDR1 is LNHNV and CDR2 is YYDKDF (reference sequence). With 1 base removed from V and 1 base from J, the gap between germline ends came to 9 bases.

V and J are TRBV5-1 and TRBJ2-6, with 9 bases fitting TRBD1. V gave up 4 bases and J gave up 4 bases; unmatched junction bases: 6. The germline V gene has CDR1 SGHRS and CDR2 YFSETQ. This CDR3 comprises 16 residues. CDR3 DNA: TGCGCCAGCAGCACAGGGGGCCGTTCCGGGGCCAACGTCCTGACTTTC. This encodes CASSTGGRSGANVLTF. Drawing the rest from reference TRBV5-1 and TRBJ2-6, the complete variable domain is KAGVTQTPRYLIKTRGQQVTLSCSPISGHRSVSWYQQTPGQGLQFLFEYFSETQRNKGNFPGRFSGRQFSNSRSEMNVSTLELGDSALYLCASSTGGRSGANVLTFGAGSRLTVL.

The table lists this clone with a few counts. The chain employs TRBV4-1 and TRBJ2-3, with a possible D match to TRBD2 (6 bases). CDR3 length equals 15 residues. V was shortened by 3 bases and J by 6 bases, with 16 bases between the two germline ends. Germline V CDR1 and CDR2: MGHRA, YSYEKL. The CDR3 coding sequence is TGCGCCAGCAGCCAGGGAGGTACCACAAAGGATACGCAGTATTTT. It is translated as CASSQGGTTKDTQYF.

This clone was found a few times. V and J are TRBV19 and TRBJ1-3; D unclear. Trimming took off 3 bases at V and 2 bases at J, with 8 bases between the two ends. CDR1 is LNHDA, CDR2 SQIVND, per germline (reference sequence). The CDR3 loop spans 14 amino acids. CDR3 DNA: TGTGCCAGTAGTATCCAGGATACTGGAAACACCATATATTTT. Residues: CASSIQDTGNTIYF.

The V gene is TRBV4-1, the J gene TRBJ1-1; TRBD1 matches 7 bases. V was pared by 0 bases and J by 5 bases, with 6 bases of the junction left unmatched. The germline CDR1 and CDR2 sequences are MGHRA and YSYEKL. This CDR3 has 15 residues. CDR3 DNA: TGCGCCAGCAGCCAAGAACCAGGGGGGTGGACTGAAGCTTTCTTT. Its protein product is CASSQEPGGWTEAFF.

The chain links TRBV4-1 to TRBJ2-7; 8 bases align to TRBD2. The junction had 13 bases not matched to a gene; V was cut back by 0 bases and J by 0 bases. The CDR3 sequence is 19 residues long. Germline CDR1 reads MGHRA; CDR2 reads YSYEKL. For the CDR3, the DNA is TGCGCCAGCAGCCAAGATGTCCCCTCACTAGCGGAATCCTCCTACGAGCAGTACTTC. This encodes CASSQDVPSLAESSYEQYF.

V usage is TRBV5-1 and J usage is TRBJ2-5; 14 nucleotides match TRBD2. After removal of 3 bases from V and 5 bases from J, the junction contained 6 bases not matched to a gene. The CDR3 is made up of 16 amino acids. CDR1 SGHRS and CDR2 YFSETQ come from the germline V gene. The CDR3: CASSSTSGRASETQYF. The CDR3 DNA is TGCGCCAGCAGCTCGACTAGCGGGAGGGCTTCTGAGACCCAGTACTTC.

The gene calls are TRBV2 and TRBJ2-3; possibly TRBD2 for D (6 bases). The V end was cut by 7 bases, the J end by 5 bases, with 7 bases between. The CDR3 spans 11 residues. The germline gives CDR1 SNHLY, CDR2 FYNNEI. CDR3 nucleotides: TGTGCCAGCACCGGGGGAGATACGCAGTATTTT. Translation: CASTGGDTQYF.

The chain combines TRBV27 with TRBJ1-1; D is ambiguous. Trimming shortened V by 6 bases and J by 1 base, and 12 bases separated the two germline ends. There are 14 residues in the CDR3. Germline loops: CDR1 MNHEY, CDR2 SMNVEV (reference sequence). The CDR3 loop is CASRPIPGNTEAFF. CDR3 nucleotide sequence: TGTGCCAGCAGACCAATTCCGGGGAACACTGAAGCTTTCTTT.

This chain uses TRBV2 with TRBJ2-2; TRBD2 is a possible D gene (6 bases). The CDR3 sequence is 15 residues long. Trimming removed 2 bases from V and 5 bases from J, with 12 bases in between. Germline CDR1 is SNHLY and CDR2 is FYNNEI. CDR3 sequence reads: CASSEMAGRTGELFF. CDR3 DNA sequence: TGTGCCAGCAGTGAAATGGCAGGGAGGACCGGGGAGCTGTTTTTT.

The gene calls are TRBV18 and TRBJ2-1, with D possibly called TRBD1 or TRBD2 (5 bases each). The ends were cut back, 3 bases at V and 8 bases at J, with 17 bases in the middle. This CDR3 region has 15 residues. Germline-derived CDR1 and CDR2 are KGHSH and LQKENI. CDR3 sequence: CASSPRGVLVDEQFF. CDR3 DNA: TGTGCCAGCTCACCTCGAGGGGTCTTAGTTGATGAGCAGTTCTTC.

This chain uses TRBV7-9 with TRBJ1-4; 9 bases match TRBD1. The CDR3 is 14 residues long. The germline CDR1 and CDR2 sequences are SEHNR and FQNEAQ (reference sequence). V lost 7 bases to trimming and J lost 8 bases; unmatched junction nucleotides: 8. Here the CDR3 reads CASTGDREIEKLFF. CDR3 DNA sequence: TGTGCCAGCACCGGGGACAGGGAGATAGAAAAACTGTTTTTT. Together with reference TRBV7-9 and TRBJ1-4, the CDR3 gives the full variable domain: DTGVSQNPRHKITKRGQNVTFRCDPISEHNRLYWYRQTLGQGPEFLTYFQNEAQLEKSRLLSDRFSAERPKGSFSTLEIQRTEQGDSAMYLCASTGDREIEKLFFGSGTQLSVL.

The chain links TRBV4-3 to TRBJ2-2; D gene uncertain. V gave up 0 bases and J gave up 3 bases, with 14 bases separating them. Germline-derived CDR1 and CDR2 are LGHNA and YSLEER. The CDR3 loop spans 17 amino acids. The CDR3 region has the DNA TGCGCCAGCAGCCAAGATGGTGGGCGGCAACACACCGGGGAGCTGTTTTTT. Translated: CASSQDGGRQHTGELFF.

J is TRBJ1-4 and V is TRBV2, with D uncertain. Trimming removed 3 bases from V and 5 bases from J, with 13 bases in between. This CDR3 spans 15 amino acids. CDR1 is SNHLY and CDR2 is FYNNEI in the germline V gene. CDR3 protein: CASSEGSLLNEKLFF. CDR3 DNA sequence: TGTGCCAGCAGTGAGGGATCTCTATTAAATGAAAAACTGTTTTTT.